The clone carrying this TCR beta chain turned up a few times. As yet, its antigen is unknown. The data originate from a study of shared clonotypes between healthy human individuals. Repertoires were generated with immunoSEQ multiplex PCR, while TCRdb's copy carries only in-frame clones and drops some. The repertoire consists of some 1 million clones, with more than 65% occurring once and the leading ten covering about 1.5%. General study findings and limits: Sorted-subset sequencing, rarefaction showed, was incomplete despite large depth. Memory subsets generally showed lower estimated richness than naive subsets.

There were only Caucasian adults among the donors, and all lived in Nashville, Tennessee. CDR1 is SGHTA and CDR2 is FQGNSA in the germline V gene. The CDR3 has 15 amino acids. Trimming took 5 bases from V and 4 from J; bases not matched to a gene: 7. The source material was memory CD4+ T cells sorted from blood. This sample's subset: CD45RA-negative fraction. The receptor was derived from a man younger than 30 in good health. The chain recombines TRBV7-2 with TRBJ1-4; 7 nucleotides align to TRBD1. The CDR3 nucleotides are TGTGCCAGCAGCCGACGACAGGGAGGTAATGAAAAACTGTTTTTT. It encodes CASSRRQGGNEKLFF. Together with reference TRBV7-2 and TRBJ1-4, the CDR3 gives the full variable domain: GAGVSQSPSNKVTEKGKDVELRCDPISGHTALYWYRQSLGQGLEFLIYFQGNSAPDKSGLPSDRFSAERTGGSVSTLTIQRTQQEDSAVYLCASSRRQGGNEKLFFGSGTQLSVL.